This T cell receptor beta chain comes out of a study of T cell responses to AZD1222 COVID-19 vaccine. The study's findings and limits: Only six people who got AZD1222 tested seropositive at baseline. Spike-wide coverage was observed for vaccine-associated CD4 TCRs, with dominant responses at 160-218 and 743-854.

The CDR3 spans 16 residues. Germline CDR1 reads SGHRS; CDR2 reads YFSETQ. The trim removed 3 bases at V and 1 base at J, leaving 3 bases unmatched. Comments on this clone: What it binds is not known.

Clones were read by immunoSEQ multiplex PCR, and TCRdb kept only the in-frame ones, dropping some. Of some 150,000 clones listed, over 80% are singletons. Sequencing used peripheral blood, obtained on day 0 of MenACWY control vaccination. The TCR was taken from an adult in good health. This sequence joins TRBV5-1 and TRBJ2-3, with 12 bases identical to TRBD2. In DNA, the CDR3 is TGCGCCAGCAGCTCGCGACTAGCGGGAGGCACAGATACGCAGTATTTT. This translates into CASSSRLAGGTDTQYF.